These 8 T cell receptor beta chains were all obtained from the same sample, sequenced in a study of shared clonotypes between healthy human individuals. Libraries were prepared by immunoSEQ multiplex PCR; TCRdb keeps only in-frame clonotypes and omits some of them. The table records about 660,000 clones, roughly 70% of them present only once. The sample comprised memory CD4+ T cells sorted from blood. Specified subset: CD45RA-negative fraction. The receptors derive from a woman aged 25 to 39 in good health.

This clone was picked up a small number of times. The sample holds other DNA sequences that translate to the same CDR3. The chain recombines TRBV6-1 with TRBJ2-7; 8 bases are a match to TRBD1. Per germline, CDR1 MNHNS and CDR2 SASEGT. The length of the CDR3 is 15 residues. The trim removed 0 bases at V and 2 bases at J, leaving 3 bases unmatched. This chain's CDR3 is CASSEAGQVPYEQYF. CDR3 DNA: TGTGCCAGCAGTGAAGCGGGACAGGTTCCCTACGAGCAGTACTTC.

This clone has ten or more counts. The J gene is TRBJ2-1, the V gene TRBV6-4; D perhaps matches TRBD1 (6 bases). The CDR3 runs 13 residues. Germline CDR1 is MRHNA and CDR2 is SNTAGT. Trimming took 8 bases from V and 4 from J, leaving 12 bases between them. The chain's CDR3 is CASATGEYNEQFF. The CDR3 nucleotides are TGTGCCAGCGCGACAGGCGAGTACAATGAGCAGTTCTTC.

This clone showed up just once. The DNA for the CDR3 is TGCAGCGTTGCCCTAACATCGGGACAGTCAGAAAAACTGTTTTTT. It translates to CSVALTSGQSEKLFF. V usage is TRBV29-1 and J usage is TRBJ1-4, with 7 positions matching TRBD1. With 4 bases clipped from V and 8 bases from J, the junction kept 13 bases outside the gene matches. CDR1 is SQVTM, CDR2 ANQGSEA, per germline. The CDR3 consists of 15 residues.

The genes are TRBV5-6 and TRBJ2-5; D is unresolved. This CDR3 contains 12 residues. From germline, CDR1 is SGHDT and CDR2 YYEEEE. Trimming cost V 1 base and J 5 bases, with 6 bases left between them. CDR3 residues: CASSLPSETQYF. CDR3 sequence (DNA): TGTGCCAGCAGCTTGCCATCTGAGACCCAGTACTTC.

This clone was recorded only once. The CDR3 DNA reads TGTGCCAGCAGACTAGCGAAGAACACCGGGGAGCTGTTTTTT. Its translation: CASRLAKNTGELFF. The chain recombines TRBV6-5 with TRBJ2-2; TRBD2 matches at 7 bases. This CDR3 comprises 14 residues. Per the germline V gene, CDR1 is MNHEY and CDR2 is SVGAGI. The trim removed 6 bases at V and 1 base at J, leaving 2 bases unmatched.

The CDR3 here is CASIPPRWSTDTQYF. In DNA, the CDR3 is TGTGCCAGCATCCCCCCGCGGTGGTCCACAGATACGCAGTATTTT. The V call is TRBV5-6, the J call TRBJ2-3; no definite D call. Trimming shortened V by 6 bases and J by 2 bases, and 16 bases separated the two germline ends. CDR3 length equals 15 residues. From germline, CDR1 is SGHDT and CDR2 YYEEEE.

The rearrangement uses TRBV7-6 and TRBJ2-7; the D gene is possibly TRBD2 (6 bases). The CDR3 has 15 residues. V lost 5 bases and J lost 5, with 19 bases in between. From germline, CDR1 is SGHVS and CDR2 FNYEAQ. As DNA, the CDR3 is TGTGCCAGCAGCCCCGAGGTCCGGGAGTTTAACGAGCAGTACTTC. This codes for CASSPEVREFNEQYF.

A note on this clone: The same CDR3 arises from other DNA sequences in this sample as well. The genes are TRBV5-4 and TRBJ2-2, with D perhaps being TRBD1 or TRBD2 (5 bases each). Between the trimmed V and J ends, which lost 0 bases and 4 bases, there was a span of 10 bases. The CDR3 runs 15 residues. Per germline, CDR1 SGHNT and CDR2 YYREEE (reference sequence). The CDR3 loop reads CASSLGGIGTGELFF. The CDR3 bases are TGTGCCAGCAGCTTGGGGGGGATAGGCACCGGGGAGCTGTTTTTT.